A selection of T cell receptor beta chains follows, all from one sample in a study of blood T cell repertoires in COVID-19. Repertoires were generated with immunoSEQ multiplex PCR, while TCRdb's copy carries only in-frame clones and drops some. The sample yields fewer than 150,000 clones, over 65% seen once. The sample taken for sequencing was peripheral blood. The origin of the receptors is a woman in her 40s with acute or convalescent COVID-19. CDR3s leave out the opening cysteine and the closing phenylalanine or tryptophan.

cdr3_aa v_call
ASSRTRGTRGTGELF TRBV6-6
ASSQDGAWTGYSNEQF TRBV3-1/TRBV3-2
ASSEPLEGGGYGYT TRBV21-1
ASSVATGDIGNEQF TRBV7-6
ASSPKRTEVANSPLH TRBV5-4
ASSLTGTRYEQY TRBV5-5
ASSLVLVSTDTQY TRBV7-2
ASSLRGHGGYT TRBV27
ASSLGMRGGPSTDTQY TRBV5-1
ASSLFGAGGYGYT TRBV27
ASSRVDSLYGYT TRBV6-5
ATKWGQNTEAF TRBV15